This T cell receptor beta chain was captured in a study of PD-L1 blockade in urothelial cancer (dated by TCRdb to 2015 to 2018). Background for the entire study: All patients started therapy around 2014 and received atezolizumab 1,200 mg intravenously every 3 weeks. Progression-free survival longer than 6 months counted as durable clinical benefit, and TCR features were additionally tested against both progression-free and overall survival. Pretreatment tumor samples, along with matched peripheral blood collected serially before and after atezolizumab treatment, underwent TCR sequencing. In the same patients who had TCR sequencing, pretreatment tumors also underwent whole exome sequencing and RNA sequencing. An ECOG performance status of 0 or 1 was recorded for the patients, and 0 to 3 prior chemotherapy regimens had been received by the patients. Pretreatment blood TCR-seq was available for twenty-nine patients, at least one posttreatment blood collection was obtained for 24 patients, and tumor TCR-seq was available for 24 patients. Blood samples were analyzed at two time points: 3 weeks after treatment start (second dose) and 6 weeks after treatment start. About 90% of the 29 patients were identified as males with urothelial cancer of bladder origin, and a prior smoking history was reported by 18 of 29 patients. Blood samples gave a median of around 130,000 T cells and approximately 80,000 unique TCRs, with a median clonality of roughly 0.08. The study was an exploratory multi-omic analysis of somatic, immune and clinical correlates of response to PD-L1 blockade with atezolizumab in urothelial cancer. Durable clinical benefit was achieved by nine patients but not by the remaining 20. Results the study describes overall, beyond this receptor: Greater expansion of tumor-associated TCR clones in peripheral blood 3 weeks after the start of treatment was observed in patients with durable benefit (n of about 24, p = 0.022). Improved progression-free and overall survival was found to be associated with pretreatment peripheral blood TCR clonality below the median. Because the sample size was small (n ≈ 28) and many of the analyses were exploratory, the results are meant to be hypothesis-generating.

On this clone: No antigen is known for it. Per-nucleotide qualities are absent, and no much larger clonotype sits a single base away.

Each PCR received spiked-in synthetic TCR analog templates so that absolute template abundance could be estimated from read counts. TCRbeta CDR3 regions were amplified from genomic DNA with bias-controlled V and J gene primers using the immunoSEQ assay. Sequencing of rearranged TCRbeta segments was done at approximately 20X coverage. The authors' pipeline ran thus. Clustering was used to correct sequencing errors, and CDR3s were annotated against IMGT so that V, D and J genes could be assigned. Downstream analyses used only productive TCRbeta rearrangements and left out out-of-frame or stop-codon sequences. Clonality was computed as one minus Shannon entropy normalized by the log of the number of unique productive sequences. Clones differing between time points or between blood and tumor were identified by Fisher's exact test with Benjamini-Hochberg correction at adjusted p below 0.01. As stored in TCRdb, this immuneACCESS dataset retains in-frame rearrangements with V and J assigned. A fraction of the clones does not appear; measured against another copy, unresolved V genes explain less than half of the discrepancy, and the remainder lacks a known reason. The V and J calls and clone size were taken over from that table, and D and trimming were inferred from the DNA. The sample table records under 70,000 clones; approximately 78% of these occur just once. Together, the top ten hold 1.6% of the sample.

Reading from cysteine to phenylalanine, the CDR3 counts 13 amino acids. The kept DNA is CDR3 alone, 39 bases in frame from the first base. V lost 5 bases and J lost 6 bases, and the count of bases not matched to a germline gene is 5. The CDR1 and CDR2 encoded by the germline V gene (reference sequence) are SEHNR and FQNEAQ. In the paper's terms, the time point label means: pretreatment peripheral blood. A cohort of 25 to 35 patients with locally advanced or metastatic urothelial carcinoma, treated at Memorial Sloan Kettering on a trial protocol, was included. Peripheral blood mononuclear cells were collected pretreatment and during treatment, with between 1 and 8 total time points obtained per patient. The Qiagen DNeasy Blood extraction kit was used to purify genomic DNA from total PBMCs and tumor samples. PBMCs were collected pretreatment and during treatment, and were isolated and stored as previously described.

In this chain, TRBV7-9 is recombined with TRBJ1-2; the central 8 bases match TRBD1. This TCR was recovered from a man between 65 and 80 years old with urothelial cancer. The material sequenced was PBMCs, taken around atezolizumab (anti-PD-L1) treatment. The DNA is as follows: TGTGCCAGCAGCCTCCAGGGGGCAGATGGCTACACCTTC. Protein translation: CASSLQGADGYTF.